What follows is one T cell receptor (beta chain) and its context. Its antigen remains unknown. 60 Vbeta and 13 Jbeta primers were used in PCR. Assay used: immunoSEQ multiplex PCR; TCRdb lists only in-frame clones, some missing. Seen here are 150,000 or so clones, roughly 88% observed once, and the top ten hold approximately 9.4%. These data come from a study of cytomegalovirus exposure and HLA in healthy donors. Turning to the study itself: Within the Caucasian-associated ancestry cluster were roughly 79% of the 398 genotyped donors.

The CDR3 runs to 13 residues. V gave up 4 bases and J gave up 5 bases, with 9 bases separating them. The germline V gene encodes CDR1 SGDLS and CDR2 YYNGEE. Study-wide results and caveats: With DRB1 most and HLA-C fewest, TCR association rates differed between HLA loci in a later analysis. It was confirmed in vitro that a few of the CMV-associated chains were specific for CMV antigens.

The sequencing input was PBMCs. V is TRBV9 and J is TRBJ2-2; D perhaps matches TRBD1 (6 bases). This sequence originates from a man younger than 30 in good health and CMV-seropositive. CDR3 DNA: TGTGCCAGCAGCTTTACAGGGACCGGGGAGCTGTTTTTT. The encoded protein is CASSFTGTGELFF.